This paragraph reports one T cell receptor (beta chain). Its antigen is currently not known. No much larger clone is present one base from it, and per-base qualities are unavailable. These data originate in a study of shared T cell receptors in the human thymus (dated by TCRdb to the early 2020s). As for the study more broadly: The study examined how self-reactive, shared T-cell receptor alpha chains are generated in the human thymus.

Based on the germline V gene, the CDR1 and CDR2 sequences are SNHLY and FYNNEI. V is trimmed back by 5 bases and J by 1 base, and the junction contains 4 bases that no gene match accounts for. The cysteine opens and the phenylalanine closes a CDR3 of 14 amino acids. CDR3 DNA is the only sequence kept; it has 42 bases, read in frame from the first base. The library relied on the immunoSEQ multiplex PCR assay. Drawn from immuneACCESS, this table holds only the in-frame rearrangements with V and J called that TCRdb kept. Clones are partly lost; checked studies trace under half to an unresolved V gene and leave the rest unexplained. The table for this sample lists roughly 500,000 clones; about 80% of them were counted only once. The ten top clones hold about 0.013% of the sample. This sample was shared with a second study, whose subject was human thymus T cells. The other study reports the following: Donors were immunologically healthy infants undergoing open corrective cardiac surgery for congenital heart defects in Finland. Thymus tissue was collected as surgical resects that were removed during corrective cardiac surgery. Usage of V and J gene segments appeared to be biased in both the thymic and the peripheral blood repertoires. Highly overlapping thymic TCR repertoires among unrelated individuals were reported in the related research. TCR alpha and beta repertoires from fewer than ten infant thymus samples and a few related peripheral blood samples were characterized in the study. Donor ages ranging from 7 to 244 days were recorded, and about six male and a couple of female infants were included in the cohort. Thymocytes were mechanically released from the tissue and were stored as pellets of 10-30 million cells at -70 degrees C. A QIAsymphony instrument was used to extract genomic DNA from the frozen cell pellets. Using the immunoSEQ multiplex PCR assay, the TCRB and TCRAD loci were amplified from a standardized quantity of quality-controlled genomic DNA. The amplicons spanned the V(D)J region and were long enough to cover the CDR3 and allow V and J genes to be identified. The commercial immunoSEQ service was used to sequence amplicons on an Illumina platform. Primer bias and sequencing errors were corrected using previously described methods, and TCRAD and TCRB definitions followed the IMGT database. immunoSEQ Analyzer 3.0 and VDJTools were used for repertoire analysis, which covered basic statistics, V/J segment usage, diversity estimates, rarefaction and pairwise overlap. Chao1, ChaoE, Efron-Thisted, Shannon and inverse Simpson indices were used to estimate diversity, which was also estimated on datasets down-sampled to the smallest sample. Repertoire overlap was assessed by strict matching of CDR3 nucleotide sequence, V gene and J gene, and clustering was done by Jaccard-based multidimensional scaling. On average, approximately 860,000 unique TCRB clonotypes were obtained from thymus samples, compared with 70,000 to 100,000 from blood samples.

The chain employs TRBV2 and TRBJ2-5, with TRBD1 matching 7 junction bases. This TCR derives from a boy in the first two years of life with a congenital heart defect. Donor details come from another sample of the same person, matched by shared clones. Sequenced material: thymocytes. The nucleotide sequence reads as follows: TGTGCCAGCAGTCCCGGGACAGCCCAAGAGACCCAGTACTTC. Translation gives CASSPGTAQETQYF.